This T cell receptor (beta chain) was sequenced during a study of neurological immune-mediated disorders (dated by TCRdb to about 2019). As for the study more broadly: Among the 34 multiple sclerosis patients, around 30 had relapsing-remitting MS and 3 had secondary progressive MS. Peripheral blood TCR-beta repertoires from HTLV-I-associated myelopathy (HAM/TSP) patients, multiple sclerosis patients and healthy controls were compared by UMI-based sequencing. Longitudinal samples, technical triplicates and paired sorted CD4+ and CD8+ T-cell subsets, alongside PBMC samples, were included among the 106 TCR-beta libraries. The cohort comprised roughly 69 subjects: roughly 14 HAM/TSP patients, approximately 34 multiple sclerosis patients and approximately 20 healthy controls.

The germline V gene encodes CDR1 SSHAT and CDR2 FNYEAQ (reference sequence). The CDR3 sequence holds 16 residues, the cysteine and phenylalanine included. The CDR3 DNA has 48 bases and is translated from base 1. Germline trimming amounts to 1 base on V and 1 base on J, with 5 as the count of junction bases outside the gene matches. Ten or more counts support this clonotype. Its antigen is not yet known. No clone much larger than this one lies a single base away; base qualities are absent. Findings and caveats that apply to the study as a whole: No identical CDR3 amino acid sequences were shared among expanded clones across subjects, suggesting private TCR-beta repertoires in all groups. In a phylogenetic analysis, the repertoires of 18 out of 34 MS patients fell into a single cluster of related CDR3 sequences, pointing to a possible signature at the repertoire level. The highest TCR clonal expansion was observed in HAM/TSP patients, whereas the lowest was observed in MS patients, even when compared with healthy controls. The MS cluster was not associated with any clinical or MRI features, and the authors stated that larger cohorts are needed.

cDNA was synthesized by template-switch 5'RACE using a primer carrying a 10-nucleotide random unique molecular identifier by which each TCR transcript was tagged. Each sequencing run produced over 160 million TCR-beta sequences covering 15-18 subjects. The RNeasy kit was used to extract total RNA. Using the KAPA Real-time Library Amplification kit, TCR-beta VDJ regions were amplified with primers for the TCR constant region and the 5'RACE anchor. A first PCR added sample indexes and Illumina adaptors, after which a second PCR increased the library yield. After Ampure bead purification, the roughly 650 bp TCR product was size-selected on a 2% E-gel SizeSelection system. Before pooling, library quality was checked on a Bioanalyzer, concentration was measured with Qubit, and libraries were quantified with the Kapa Library Quantification kit. An Illumina HiSeq 2500 sequenced the libraries paired-end 2 x 150 bp. To increase sequence diversity, roughly 24-32% phiX was spiked into each library pool. From the authors' description of their analysis: The UMI-based MiGEC pipeline processed quality-filtered reads and removed over 80% of raw TCR sequences during error correction. VDJ genes were aligned to IMGT germline references, and clonotypes were defined by unique CDR3 amino acid sequence plus V-J genes. Clonal expansion, Shannon diversity, and CDR3 relatedness (CalcPairwiseDistances, ClusterSamples) were evaluated with VDJtools, and phylogenetic trees were built with CLCbio workbench. A clone was classed as expanded if it had 8 or more unique UMIs, a cutoff based on coefficient-of-variation modelling across technical triplicates. The raw public data were reprocessed by TCRdb itself: fastp quality trimming at Q25, MiXCR clonotype calling, in-frame beta chains only. Rows with a matching CDR3 protein are joined into one entry that keeps the most common DNA and genes. The V and J calls follow TCRdb's processing rather than the paper's. The sample table shows roughly 74,000 distinct CDR3 sequences, and 5.2% are seen once. The biggest ten clones account for around 6.8% of the sample.

Libraries from unsorted PBMCs were made from 2 million PBMCs kept in RNAlater at -80 degrees C until RNA extraction. Multiple sclerosis patients were enrolled in a US clinical protocol under which disease progression was evaluated by magnetic resonance imaging. Peripheral blood was subjected to Ficoll-Hypaque density gradient centrifugation to isolate PBMCs, which were then cryopreserved in liquid nitrogen. Specimen: PBMCs. This clonotype originated in a man in his late teens or twenties with multiple sclerosis. The chain is encoded by TRBV7-7 joined to TRBJ2-3; a stretch of 7 junction bases matches TRBD2. The CDR3 protein sequence reads: CASSLGRGEGTDTQYF. In nucleotides, the sequence is TGTGCCAGCAGCTTAGGCCGGGGGGAAGGCACAGATACGCAGTATTTT.